Listed below are T cell receptor beta chains from one sample, sequenced in a study of T cells in Graves' hyperthyroidism and ophthalmopathy. Using its own MiXCR run on the multiplex PCR reads, TCRdb lists one record per CDR3 protein. The sample includes 500,000 to 800,000 distinct CDR3 sequences, roughly 15% seen only once; the top ten take 12%. Input material: blood. The receptor set was obtained from a woman aged 45 to 65 with Graves' ophthalmopathy. CDR3s include the opening cysteine and the closing phenylalanine or tryptophan. Each record gives: clone size, V gene, D gene, J gene, CDR3 protein, CDR3 DNA. A D gene is named only where the DNA matches it firmly. Size tells how often a clone was seen (once, few, many) or the class of an expanded clone, and some rows leave it out.

clone size: many
V gene: TRBV6-2/TRBV6-3
D gene: TRBD2
J gene: TRBJ2-5
CDR3 protein: CASSYDGAPRLAGAIQETQYF
CDR3 DNA: TGTGCCAGCAGTTACGATGGGGCCCCCAGACTAGCGGGGGCAATTCAAGAGACCCAGTACTTC

clone size: many
V gene: TRBV18
D gene: TRBD2
J gene: TRBJ2-1
CDR3 protein: CASSSLAGGITYNEQFF
CDR3 DNA: TGTGCCAGCTCATCCCTAGCGGGAGGAATCACCTACAATGAGCAGTTCTTC

clone size: many
V gene: TRBV3-1
D gene: TRBD2
J gene: TRBJ2-1
CDR3 protein: CASSQEDPYREGRYNEQFF
CDR3 DNA: TGTGCCAGCAGCCAAGAAGACCCATACCGGGAGGGCCGATACAATGAGCAGTTCTTC

clone size: many
V gene: TRBV3-1
D gene: NA
J gene: TRBJ1-2
CDR3 protein: CASSQDLRETNYGYTF
CDR3 DNA: TGTGCCAGCAGCCAAGATCTGAGGGAGACTAACTATGGCTACACCTTC

clone size: many
V gene: TRBV28
D gene: NA
J gene: TRBJ1-6
CDR3 protein: CASSLQENYNSPLHF
CDR3 DNA: TGTGCCAGCAGTTTACAGGAGAACTATAATTCACCCCTCCACTTT

clone size: NA
V gene: TRBV12-3/TRBV12-4
D gene: TRBD2
J gene: TRBJ2-5
CDR3 protein: CATLPGTTQETQYF
CDR3 DNA: TGTGCCACCCTCCCGGGGACTACCCAAGAGACCCAGTACTTC

clone size: many
V gene: TRBV30
D gene: TRBD2
J gene: TRBJ2-4
CDR3 protein: CAWSPTSGRWVQYF
CDR3 DNA: TGTGCCTGGAGTCCGACTAGCGGGAGGTGGGTTCAGTACTTC

clone size: few
V gene: TRBV5-4
D gene: TRBD1
J gene: TRBJ2-4
CDR3 protein: CASSLAGQGGRNIQYF
CDR3 DNA: TGTGCCAGCAGCTTGGCTGGACAGGGTGGACGAAACATTCAGTACTTC

clone size: NA
V gene: TRBV20-1
D gene: NA
J gene: TRBJ2-2
CDR3 protein: CSARSRVANTGELFF
CDR3 DNA: TGCAGTGCTAGATCGAGGGTTGCCAACACCGGGGAGCTGTTTTTT

clone size: NA
V gene: TRBV7-6
D gene: NA
J gene: TRBJ2-7
CDR3 protein: CASSPSWGMGYEQYF
CDR3 DNA: TGTGCCAGCAGCCCATCATGGGGGATGGGCTACGAGCAGTACTTC

clone size: NA
V gene: TRBV24-1
D gene: TRBD2
J gene: TRBJ2-1
CDR3 protein: CATSDPGEGTSGRIFHEQFF
CDR3 DNA: TGTGCCACCAGTGACCCCGGAGAGGGGACTAGCGGGAGGATTTTCCATGAGCAGTTCTTC

clone size: few
V gene: TRBV7-9
D gene: NA
J gene: TRBJ2-1
CDR3 protein: CASSFPVTGSGPYNEQFF
CDR3 DNA: TGTGCCAGCAGCTTCCCCGTAACAGGGTCTGGGCCCTACAATGAGCAGTTCTTC

clone size: many
V gene: TRBV7-8
D gene: TRBD2
J gene: TRBJ2-3
CDR3 protein: CASRAGGTDTQYF
CDR3 DNA: TGTGCCAGCAGAGCGGGAGGTACAGATACGCAGTATTTT

clone size: many
V gene: TRBV7-2
D gene: TRBD1
J gene: TRBJ1-4
CDR3 protein: CASSLDGTGVEKLFF
CDR3 DNA: TGTGCCAGCAGCTTAGACGGGACAGGGGTGGAAAAACTGTTTTTT

clone size: many
V gene: TRBV7-3
D gene: TRBD1
J gene: TRBJ2-1
CDR3 protein: CASSKDRGPVNEQFF
CDR3 DNA: TGTGCCAGCAGCAAAGACAGGGGGCCTGTGAATGAGCAGTTCTTC

clone size: few
V gene: TRBV5-6
D gene: TRBD2
J gene: TRBJ2-7
CDR3 protein: CASSSILGLASYEQYF
CDR3 DNA: TGTGCCAGCAGCTCCATTTTAGGACTAGCGAGCTACGAGCAGTACTTC

clone size: NA
V gene: TRBV29-1
D gene: NA
J gene: TRBJ1-2
CDR3 protein: CSVEEGRVLYTF
CDR3 DNA: TGCAGCGTTGAAGAGGGACGGGTACTCTACACCTTC

clone size: NA
V gene: TRBV7-9
D gene: NA
J gene: TRBJ2-1
CDR3 protein: CASILSDLAFF
CDR3 DNA: TGTGCCAGCATCCTTTCGGATCTGGCGTTCTTC

clone size: few
V gene: TRBV24-1
D gene: TRBD1
J gene: TRBJ1-5
CDR3 protein: CATSDPGQGANQPQHF
CDR3 DNA: TGTGCCACCAGTGACCCGGGACAGGGGGCAAATCAGCCCCAGCATTTT

clone size: many
V gene: TRBV2
D gene: TRBD2
J gene: TRBJ2-2
CDR3 protein: CASSGTSGITGELFF
CDR3 DNA: TGTGCCAGCAGTGGGACTAGCGGGATCACCGGGGAGCTGTTTTTT

clone size: NA
V gene: TRBV20-1
D gene: TRBD2
J gene: TRBJ2-2
CDR3 protein: CSARDLGAGGLTGELFF
CDR3 DNA: TGCAGTGCTAGAGATCTCGGCGCGGGAGGGCTCACCGGGGAGCTGTTTTTT

clone size: NA
V gene: TRBV15
D gene: NA
J gene: TRBJ1-1
CDR3 protein: CATSRGGLVNTEAFF
CDR3 DNA: TGTGCCACCAGCAGAGGGGGCCTCGTGAACACTGAAGCTTTCTTT

clone size: NA
V gene: TRBV20-1
D gene: TRBD1
J gene: TRBJ2-7
CDR3 protein: CSARDRVFEQYF
CDR3 DNA: TGCAGTGCTAGGGACAGGGTCTTCGAGCAGTACTTC

clone size: few
V gene: TRBV4-2
D gene: TRBD1
J gene: TRBJ1-1
CDR3 protein: CASSQGAGGPRGNTEAFF
CDR3 DNA: TGTGCCAGCAGCCAAGGCGCAGGGGGCCCTAGGGGGAACACTGAAGCTTTCTTT

clone size: NA
V gene: TRBV5-1
D gene: NA
J gene: TRBJ2-5
CDR3 protein: CASSLAENGQETQYF
CDR3 DNA: TGCGCCAGCAGCTTGGCTGAAAACGGACAAGAGACCCAGTACTTC

clone size: few
V gene: TRBV5-4
D gene: NA
J gene: TRBJ2-6
CDR3 protein: CASSLGWGRGANVLTF
CDR3 DNA: TGTGCCAGCAGCTTGGGGTGGGGTCGCGGGGCCAACGTCCTGACTTTC

clone size: few
V gene: TRBV20-1
D gene: TRBD2
J gene: TRBJ2-2
CDR3 protein: CSATSGRALRAGELFF
CDR3 DNA: TGCAGTGCTACTAGCGGGAGGGCCTTAAGGGCCGGGGAGCTGTTTTTT

clone size: NA
V gene: TRBV20-1
D gene: NA
J gene: TRBJ2-3
CDR3 protein: CSVRGTSSTDTQYF
CDR3 DNA: TGCAGTGTTAGGGGGACTTCTAGCACAGATACGCAGTATTTT

clone size: many
V gene: TRBV28
D gene: NA
J gene: TRBJ1-5
CDR3 protein: CASSKSDRPQHF
CDR3 DNA: TGTGCCAGCAGCAAATCCGACAGACCCCAGCATTTT

clone size: NA
V gene: TRBV7-9
D gene: TRBD2
J gene: TRBJ2-1
CDR3 protein: CASSLDGLAVLEEDEQFF
CDR3 DNA: TGTGCCAGCAGCTTAGACGGACTAGCGGTACTCGAGGAGGATGAGCAGTTCTTC

clone size: many
V gene: TRBV12-3/TRBV12-4
D gene: NA
J gene: TRBJ2-1
CDR3 protein: CASSPGPRSYNEQFF
CDR3 DNA: TGTGCCAGCAGCCCGGGACCCCGCTCCTACAATGAGCAGTTCTTC

clone size: NA
V gene: TRBV24-1
D gene: NA
J gene: TRBJ1-2
CDR3 protein: CASSSSMTGDYGYTF
CDR3 DNA: TGTGCCAGCAGTTCATCGATGACAGGAGACTATGGCTACACCTTC

clone size: many
V gene: TRBV27
D gene: NA
J gene: TRBJ2-1
CDR3 protein: CASSLRRTNEQFF
CDR3 DNA: TGTGCCAGCAGTTTACGTAGGACCAATGAGCAGTTCTTC

clone size: many
V gene: TRBV18
D gene: NA
J gene: TRBJ2-5
CDR3 protein: CASSLTPETQYF
CDR3 DNA: TGTGCCAGCTCACTTACACCGGAGACCCAGTACTTC

clone size: NA
V gene: TRBV29-1
D gene: NA
J gene: TRBJ1-2
CDR3 protein: CSVGLDRYYGYTF
CDR3 DNA: TGCAGCGTTGGTTTGGACAGATACTATGGCTACACCTTC

clone size: NA
V gene: TRBV20-1
D gene: TRBD2
J gene: TRBJ2-3
CDR3 protein: CSATPWREGTDTQYF
CDR3 DNA: TGCAGTGCTACTCCCTGGCGGGAGGGTACAGATACGCAGTATTTT

clone size: NA
V gene: TRBV14
D gene: NA
J gene: TRBJ2-7
CDR3 protein: CASSQEYGGEQYF
CDR3 DNA: TGTGCCAGCAGCCAAGAATATGGGGGCGAGCAGTACTTC

clone size: many
V gene: TRBV6-1
D gene: NA
J gene: TRBJ1-2
CDR3 protein: CASSAETGRHYGYTF
CDR3 DNA: TGTGCCAGCAGTGCCGAAACAGGGAGACACTATGGCTACACCTTC